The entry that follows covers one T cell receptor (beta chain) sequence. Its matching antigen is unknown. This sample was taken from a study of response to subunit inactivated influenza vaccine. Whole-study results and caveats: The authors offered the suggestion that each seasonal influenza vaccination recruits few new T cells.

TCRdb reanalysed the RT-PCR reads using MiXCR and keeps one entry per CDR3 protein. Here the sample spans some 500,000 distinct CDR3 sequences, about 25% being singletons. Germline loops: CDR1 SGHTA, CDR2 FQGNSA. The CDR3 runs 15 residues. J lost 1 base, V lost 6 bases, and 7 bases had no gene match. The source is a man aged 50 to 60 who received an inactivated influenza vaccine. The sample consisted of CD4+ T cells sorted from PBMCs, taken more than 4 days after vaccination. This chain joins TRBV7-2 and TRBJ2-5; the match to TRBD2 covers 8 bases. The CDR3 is CASRPGGGPQETQYF. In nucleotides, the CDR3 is TGTGCCAGCAGGCCCGGGGGGGGGCCCCAAGAGACCCAGTACTTC. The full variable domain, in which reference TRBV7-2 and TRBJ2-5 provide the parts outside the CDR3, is GAGVSQSPSNKVTEKGKDVELRCDPISGHTALYWYRQSLGQGLEFLIYFQGNSAPDKSGLPSDRFSAERTGGSVSTLTIQRTQQEDSAVYLCASRPGGGPQETQYFGPGTRLLVL.